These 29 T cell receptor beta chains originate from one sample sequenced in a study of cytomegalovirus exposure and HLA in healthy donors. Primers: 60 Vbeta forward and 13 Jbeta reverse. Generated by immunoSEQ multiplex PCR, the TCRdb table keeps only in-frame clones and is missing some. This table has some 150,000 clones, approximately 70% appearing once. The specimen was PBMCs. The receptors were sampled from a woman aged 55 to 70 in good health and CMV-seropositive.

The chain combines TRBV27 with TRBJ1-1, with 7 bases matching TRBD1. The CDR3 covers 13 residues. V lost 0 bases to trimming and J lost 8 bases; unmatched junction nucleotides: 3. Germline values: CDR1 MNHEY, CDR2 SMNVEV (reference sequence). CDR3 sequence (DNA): TGTGCCAGCAGTTTATCGAACAGGGGCGAAGCTTTCTTT. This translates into CASSLSNRGEAFF.

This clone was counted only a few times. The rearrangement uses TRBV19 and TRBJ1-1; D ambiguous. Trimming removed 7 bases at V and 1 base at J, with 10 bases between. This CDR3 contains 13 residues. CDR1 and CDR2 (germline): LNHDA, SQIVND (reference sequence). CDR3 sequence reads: CASTLRENTEAFF. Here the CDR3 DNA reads TGTGCCAGTACCTTGAGAGAGAACACTGAAGCTTTCTTT. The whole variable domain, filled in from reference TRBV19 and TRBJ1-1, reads DGGITQSPKYLFRKEGQNVTLSCEQNLNHDAMYWYRQDPGQGLRLIYYSQIVNDFQKGDIAEGYSVSREKKESFPLTVTSAQKNPTAFYLCASTLRENTEAFFGQGTRLTVV.

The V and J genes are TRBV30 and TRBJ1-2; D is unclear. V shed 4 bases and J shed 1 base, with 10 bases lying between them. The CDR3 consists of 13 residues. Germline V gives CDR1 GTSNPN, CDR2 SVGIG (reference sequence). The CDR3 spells CAWKQPINYGYTF. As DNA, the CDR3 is TGTGCCTGGAAACAGCCGATTAACTATGGCTACACCTTC. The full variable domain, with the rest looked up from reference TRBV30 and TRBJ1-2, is SQTIHQWPATLVQPVGSPLSLECTVEGTSNPNLYWYRQAAGRGLQLLFYSVGIGQISSEVPQNLSASRPQDRQFILSSKKLLLSDSGFYLCAWKQPINYGYTFGSGTRLTVV.

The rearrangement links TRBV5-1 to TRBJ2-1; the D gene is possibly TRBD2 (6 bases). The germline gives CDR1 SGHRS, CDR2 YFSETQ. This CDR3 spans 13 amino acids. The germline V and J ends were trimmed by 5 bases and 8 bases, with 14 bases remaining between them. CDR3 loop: CASRKGGDHEQFF. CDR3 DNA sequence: TGCGCCAGCAGAAAAGGAGGGGACCATGAGCAGTTCTTC.

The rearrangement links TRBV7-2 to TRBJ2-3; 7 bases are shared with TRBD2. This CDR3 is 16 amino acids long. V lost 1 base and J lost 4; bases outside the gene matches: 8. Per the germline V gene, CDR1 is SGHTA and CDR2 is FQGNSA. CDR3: CASSLVRGRAPDTQYF. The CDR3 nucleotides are TGTGCCAGCAGCTTAGTGAGAGGGAGGGCCCCAGATACGCAGTATTTT.

Written as DNA, the CDR3 is TGTGCCAGCACACAGGCGCCAGGTCAGGCCAACGTCCTGACTTTC. Translating gives CASTQAPGQANVLTF. The chain is built from TRBV5-5 and TRBJ2-6, with a weak D call TRBD1 (5 bases). The CDR3 runs 15 residues. V lost 6 bases to trimming and J lost 6 bases, with 16 bases between them. Per the germline V gene, CDR1 is SGHKS and CDR2 is YYEKEE (reference sequence).

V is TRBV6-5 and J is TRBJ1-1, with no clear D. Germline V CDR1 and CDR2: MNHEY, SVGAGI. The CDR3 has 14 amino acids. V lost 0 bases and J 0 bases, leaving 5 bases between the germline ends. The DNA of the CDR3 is TGTGCCAGCAGTTACTCGGGCATGAACACTGAAGCTTTCTTT. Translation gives CASSYSGMNTEAFF.

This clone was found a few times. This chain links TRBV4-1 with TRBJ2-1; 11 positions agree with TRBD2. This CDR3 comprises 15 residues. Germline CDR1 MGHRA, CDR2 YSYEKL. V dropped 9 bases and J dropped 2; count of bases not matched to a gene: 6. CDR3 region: CASSGLAATYNEQFF. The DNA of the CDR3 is TGCGCCAGTTCGGGACTAGCGGCCACCTACAATGAGCAGTTCTTC.

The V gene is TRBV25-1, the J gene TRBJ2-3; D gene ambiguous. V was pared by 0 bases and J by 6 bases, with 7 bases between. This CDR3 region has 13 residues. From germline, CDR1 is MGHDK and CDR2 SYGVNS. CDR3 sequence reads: CASSEYKRDTQYF. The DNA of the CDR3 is TGTGCCAGCAGTGAATATAAGAGGGATACGCAGTATTTT. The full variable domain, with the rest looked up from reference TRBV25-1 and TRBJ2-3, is EADIYQTPRYLVIGTGKKITLECSQTMGHDKMYWYQQDPGMELHLIHYSYGVNSTEKGDLSSESTVSRIRTEHFPLTLESARPSHTSQYLCASSEYKRDTQYFGPGTRLTVL.

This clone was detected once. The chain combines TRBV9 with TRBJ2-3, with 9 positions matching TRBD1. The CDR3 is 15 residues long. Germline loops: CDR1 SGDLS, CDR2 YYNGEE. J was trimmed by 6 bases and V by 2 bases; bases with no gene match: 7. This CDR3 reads CASSVQDRGSDTQYF. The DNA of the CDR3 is TGTGCCAGCAGCGTCCAGGACAGGGGATCGGATACGCAGTATTTT.

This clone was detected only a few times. The CDR3 DNA reads TGTGCCAGCCAGGGAGGGGGTGACACCGGGGAGCTGTTTTTT. It codes for CASQGGGDTGELFF. The V and J genes are TRBV28 and TRBJ2-2, with D maybe TRBD2 (7 bases). V gave up 8 bases and J gave up 3 bases, with 13 bases separating them. The CDR3 consists of 14 residues. Germline V lookup: CDR1 MDHEN, CDR2 SYDVKM.

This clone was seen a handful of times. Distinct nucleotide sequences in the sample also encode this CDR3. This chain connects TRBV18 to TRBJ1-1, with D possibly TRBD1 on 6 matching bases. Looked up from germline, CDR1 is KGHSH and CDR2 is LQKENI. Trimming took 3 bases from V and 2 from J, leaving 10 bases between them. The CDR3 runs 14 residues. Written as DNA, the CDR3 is TGTGCCAGCTCACCCGGACAGAGCAACACTGAAGCTTTCTTT. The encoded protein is CASSPGQSNTEAFF.

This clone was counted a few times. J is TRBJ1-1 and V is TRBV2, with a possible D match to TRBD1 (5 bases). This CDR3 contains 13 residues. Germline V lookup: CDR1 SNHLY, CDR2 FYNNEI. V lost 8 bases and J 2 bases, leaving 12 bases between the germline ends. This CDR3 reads CASEADSNTEAFF. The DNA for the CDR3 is TGTGCCAGCGAGGCCGACAGTAACACTGAAGCTTTCTTT.

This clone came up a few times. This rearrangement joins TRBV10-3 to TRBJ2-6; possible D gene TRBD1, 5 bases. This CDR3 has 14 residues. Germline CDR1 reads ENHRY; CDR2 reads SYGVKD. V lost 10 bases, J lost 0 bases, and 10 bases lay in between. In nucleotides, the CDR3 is TGTGCCACGCGACAGATCTCTGGGGCCAACGTCCTGACTTTC. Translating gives CATRQISGANVLTF.

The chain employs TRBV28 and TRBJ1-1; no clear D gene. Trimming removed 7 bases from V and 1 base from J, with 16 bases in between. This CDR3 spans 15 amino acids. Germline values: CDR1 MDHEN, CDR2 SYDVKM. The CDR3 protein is CASKYWAGQNTEAFF. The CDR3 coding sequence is TGTGCCAGCAAATATTGGGCAGGTCAGAACACTGAAGCTTTCTTT.

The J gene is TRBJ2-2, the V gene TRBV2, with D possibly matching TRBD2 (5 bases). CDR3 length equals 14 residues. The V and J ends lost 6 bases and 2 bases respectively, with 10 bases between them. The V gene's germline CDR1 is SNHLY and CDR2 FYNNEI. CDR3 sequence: CASRPGFNTGELFF. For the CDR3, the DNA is TGTGCCAGCAGGCCGGGATTCAACACCGGGGAGCTGTTTTTT.

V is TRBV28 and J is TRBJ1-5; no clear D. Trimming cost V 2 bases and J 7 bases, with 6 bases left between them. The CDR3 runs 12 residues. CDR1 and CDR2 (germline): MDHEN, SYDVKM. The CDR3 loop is CASSLARQPQHF. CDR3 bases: TGTGCCAGCAGTTTAGCGAGACAGCCCCAGCATTTT.

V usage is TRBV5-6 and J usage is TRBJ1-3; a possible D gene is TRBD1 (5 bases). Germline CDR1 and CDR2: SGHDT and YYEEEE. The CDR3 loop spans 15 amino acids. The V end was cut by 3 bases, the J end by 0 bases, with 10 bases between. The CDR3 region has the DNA TGTGCCAGCAGCTGGAGGGGCCTCTCTGGAAACACCATATATTTT. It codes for CASSWRGLSGNTIYF.

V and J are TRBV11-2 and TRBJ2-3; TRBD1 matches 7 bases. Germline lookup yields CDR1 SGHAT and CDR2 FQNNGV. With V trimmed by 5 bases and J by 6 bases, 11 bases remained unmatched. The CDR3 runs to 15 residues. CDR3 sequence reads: CASSHTLTGEDTQYF. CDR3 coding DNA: TGTGCCAGCAGCCACACCCTTACAGGGGAGGATACGCAGTATTTT.

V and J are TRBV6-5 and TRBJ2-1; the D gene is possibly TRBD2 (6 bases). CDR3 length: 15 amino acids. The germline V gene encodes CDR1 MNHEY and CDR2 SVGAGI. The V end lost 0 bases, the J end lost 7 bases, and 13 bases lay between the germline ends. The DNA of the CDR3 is TGTGCCAGCAGTTACTCGCGGCTAGCGACGAATGAGCAGTTCTTC. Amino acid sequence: CASSYSRLATNEQFF.

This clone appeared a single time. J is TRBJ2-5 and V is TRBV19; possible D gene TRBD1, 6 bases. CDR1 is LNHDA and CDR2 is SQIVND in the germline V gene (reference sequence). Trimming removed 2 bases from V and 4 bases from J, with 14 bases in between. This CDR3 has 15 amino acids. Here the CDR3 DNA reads TGTGCCAGTAGTATAAATGGGGGCGCGGGAGAGACCCAGTACTTC. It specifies CASSINGGAGETQYF.

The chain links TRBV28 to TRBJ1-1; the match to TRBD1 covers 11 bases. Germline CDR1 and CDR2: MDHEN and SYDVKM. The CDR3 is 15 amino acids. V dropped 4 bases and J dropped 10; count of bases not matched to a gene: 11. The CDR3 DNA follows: TGTGCCAGCAGTTGGGGGGACAGGGGGACTTCAGGAGCTTTCTTT. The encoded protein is CASSWGDRGTSGAFF.

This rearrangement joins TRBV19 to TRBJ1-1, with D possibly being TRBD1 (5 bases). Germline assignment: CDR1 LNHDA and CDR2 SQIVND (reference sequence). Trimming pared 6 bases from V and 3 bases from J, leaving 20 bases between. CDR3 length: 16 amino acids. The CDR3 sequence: CASRSEGRARDTEAFF. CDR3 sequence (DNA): TGTGCCAGTAGGAGCGAGGGGAGGGCCCGGGACACTGAAGCTTTCTTT. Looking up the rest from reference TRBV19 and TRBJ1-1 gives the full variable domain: DGGITQSPKYLFRKEGQNVTLSCEQNLNHDAMYWYRQDPGQGLRLIYYSQIVNDFQKGDIAEGYSVSREKKESFPLTVTSAQKNPTAFYLCASRSEGRARDTEAFFGQGTRLTVV.

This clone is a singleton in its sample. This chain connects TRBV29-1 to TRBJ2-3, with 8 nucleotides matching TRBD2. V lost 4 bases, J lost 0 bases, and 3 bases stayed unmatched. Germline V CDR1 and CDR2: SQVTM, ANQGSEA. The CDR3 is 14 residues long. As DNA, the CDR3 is TGCAGCGTTGTCGGGACTAGAAGCACAGATACGCAGTATTTT. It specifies CSVVGTRSTDTQYF.

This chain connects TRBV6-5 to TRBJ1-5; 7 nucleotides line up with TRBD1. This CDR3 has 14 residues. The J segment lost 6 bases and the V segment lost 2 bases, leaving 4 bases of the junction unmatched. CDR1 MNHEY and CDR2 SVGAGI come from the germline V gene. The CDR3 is CASSYTTGSQPQHF. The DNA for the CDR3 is TGTGCCAGCAGTTACACGACAGGGAGTCAGCCCCAGCATTTT.

CDR3 in amino acids: CASSLIAGGQDTQYF. The DNA for the CDR3 is TGTGCCAGCAGTTTAATAGCGGGAGGCCAGGATACGCAGTATTTT. The chain employs TRBV28 and TRBJ2-3; TRBD2 agrees at 10 bases. The germline gives CDR1 MDHEN, CDR2 SYDVKM. This CDR3 region has 15 residues. Trimming took 2 bases from V and 6 from J; bases not matched to a gene: 5.

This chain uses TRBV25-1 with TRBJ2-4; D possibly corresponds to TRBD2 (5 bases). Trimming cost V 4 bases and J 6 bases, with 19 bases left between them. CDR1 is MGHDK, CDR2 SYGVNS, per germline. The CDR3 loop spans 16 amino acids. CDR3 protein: CASSADPEGAGNIQYF. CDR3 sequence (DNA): TGTGCCAGCAGTGCGGACCCCGAGGGAGCTGGAAACATTCAGTACTTC. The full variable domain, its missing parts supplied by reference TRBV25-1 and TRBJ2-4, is EADIYQTPRYLVIGTGKKITLECSQTMGHDKMYWYQQDPGMELHLIHYSYGVNSTEKGDLSSESTVSRIRTEHFPLTLESARPSHTSQYLCASSADPEGAGNIQYFGAGTRLSVL.

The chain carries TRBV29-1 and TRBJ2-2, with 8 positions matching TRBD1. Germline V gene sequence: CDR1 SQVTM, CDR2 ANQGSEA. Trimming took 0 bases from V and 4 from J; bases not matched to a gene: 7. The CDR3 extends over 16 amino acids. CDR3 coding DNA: TGCAGCGTTGAAGATCAGGACAGGGAGAGCACCGGGGAGCTGTTTTTT. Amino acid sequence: CSVEDQDRESTGELFF.

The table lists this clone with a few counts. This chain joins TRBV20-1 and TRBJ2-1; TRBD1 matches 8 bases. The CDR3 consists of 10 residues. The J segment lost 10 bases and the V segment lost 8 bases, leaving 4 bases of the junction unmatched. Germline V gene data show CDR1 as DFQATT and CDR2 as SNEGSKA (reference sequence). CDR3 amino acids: CSPGGNEQFF. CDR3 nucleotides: TGCAGTCCAGGGGGCAACGAGCAGTTCTTC.